These 15 T cell receptor beta chains were sequenced from one sample in a study of cytomegalovirus exposure and HLA in healthy donors. The primer mix had 60 Vbeta and 13 Jbeta primers. Sequencing used immunoSEQ multiplex PCR; TCRdb keeps in-frame clones, though not all of them. The data hold about 120,000 clones, with about 80% observed a single time. Input material: PBMCs. These receptors came from a woman between 40 and 50 years old in good health and CMV-seropositive.

Comments on this clone: Other DNA sequences in the sample encode the same CDR3. This chain uses TRBV9 with TRBJ1-2; TRBD1 matches at 8 bases. The CDR3 totals 14 residues. V lost 0 bases to trimming and J lost 2 bases; unmatched junction nucleotides: 0. Per the germline V gene, CDR1 is SGDLS and CDR2 is YYNGEE. The chain's CDR3 is CASSVGQGNYGYTF. CDR3 nucleotides: TGTGCCAGCAGCGTAGGACAGGGGAACTATGGCTACACCTTC. Variable domain in full (rest from reference TRBV9 and TRBJ1-2): DSGVTQTPKHLITATGQRVTLRCSPRSGDLSVYWYQQSLDQGLQFLIQYYNGEERAKGNILERFSAQQFPDLHSELNLSSLELGDSALYFCASSVGQGNYGYTFGSGTRLTVV.

This clone occurred once. V gene TRBV27 combines with J gene TRBJ2-3; 8 bases match TRBD2. CDR1 is MNHEY, CDR2 SMNVEV, per germline (reference sequence). The CDR3 loop spans 15 amino acids. With 7 bases clipped from V and 2 bases from J, the junction kept 8 bases outside the gene matches. CDR3 DNA sequence: TGTGCCAGCAAGGGAGCGGGAGTTATCACAGATACGCAGTATTTT. Translating gives CASKGAGVITDTQYF.

This clone was detected a few times. In DNA form, the CDR3 reads TGTGCCAGTAGTACCTGGGACAGTTCCTACGAGCAGTACTTC. Residues: CASSTWDSSYEQYF. The chain carries TRBV19 and TRBJ2-7, with 7 bases fitting TRBD1. Germline V lookup: CDR1 LNHDA, CDR2 SQIVND (reference sequence). The CDR3 covers 14 residues. V shed 4 bases and J 1 base; nucleotides not matched to a gene: 4.

This clone was recorded once. The V gene is TRBV30, the J gene TRBJ2-7, with 12 bases identical to TRBD2. The CDR3 is made up of 14 amino acids. CDR1 is GTSNPN and CDR2 is SVGIG in the germline V gene (reference sequence). The trim removed 6 bases at V and 3 bases at J, leaving 6 bases unmatched. CDR3 residues: CACSTGLAGYEQYF. In nucleotides, the CDR3 is TGTGCCTGCTCCACGGGACTAGCGGGCTACGAGCAGTACTTC. Using reference TRBV30 and TRBJ2-7 for the parts outside the CDR3, the full variable domain is SQTIHQWPATLVQPVGSPLSLECTVEGTSNPNLYWYRQAAGRGLQLLFYSVGIGQISSEVPQNLSASRPQDRQFILSSKKLLLSDSGFYLCACSTGLAGYEQYFGPGTRLTVT.

The CDR3 sequence is CASGGWGLTQSEQFF. In DNA form, the CDR3 reads TGTGCCAGCGGGGGGTGGGGACTAACGCAGAGTGAGCAGTTCTTC. This rearrangement joins TRBV6-1 to TRBJ2-1; 7 bases agree with TRBD2. The CDR3 consists of 15 residues. Germline V gene lookup returns CDR1 MNHNS and CDR2 SASEGT. Trimming at V came to 8 bases and at J to 9 bases, leaving 16 bases not matched to a gene.

The V call is TRBV12-5, the J call TRBJ1-1; tentative D call: TRBD1 (6 bases). Trimming cost V 5 bases and J 3 bases, with 13 bases left between them. This CDR3 has 14 amino acids. Germline V gives CDR1 LGHNT, CDR2 FRNRAP. The CDR3 is CASGRGQLDTEAFF. CDR3 sequence (DNA): TGTGCTAGTGGTCGAGGACAGTTGGACACTGAAGCTTTCTTT. Drawing the rest from reference TRBV12-5 and TRBJ1-1, the complete variable domain is DARVTQTPRHKVTEMGQEVTMRCQPILGHNTVFWYRQTMMQGLELLAYFRNRAPLDDSGMPKDRFSAEMPDATLATLKIQPSEPRDSAVYFCASGRGQLDTEAFFGQGTRLTVV.

This clone came up once. V gene TRBV4-3 combines with J gene TRBJ1-5; a possible D gene is TRBD1 (6 bases). Germline CDR1 reads LGHNA; CDR2 reads YSLEER. V shed 1 base and J shed 7 bases, with 11 bases lying between them. The CDR3 contains 14 residues. CDR3 DNA: TGCGCCAGCAGCCAAGTAAAGGGGGAGCAGCCCCAGCATTTT. Translated, it gives CASSQVKGEQPQHF.

This clone was detected only once. The rearrangement joins TRBV27 to TRBJ2-7, with a weak D call TRBD1 (6 bases). Looked up from germline, CDR1 is MNHEY and CDR2 is SMNVEV (reference sequence). There are 13 residues in the CDR3. Trimming removed 8 bases at V and 0 bases at J, with 11 bases between. CDR3 region: CASQGQSSYEQYF. In nucleotides, the CDR3 is TGTGCCAGCCAAGGACAGAGCTCCTACGAGCAGTACTTC.

V usage is TRBV7-6 and J usage is TRBJ1-1; D unresolved. The CDR3 has 15 amino acids. Trimming cost V 4 bases and J 1 base, with 13 bases left between them. Germline V gene data show CDR1 as SGHVS and CDR2 as FNYEAQ. The CDR3 loop is CASSSAGLRNTEAFF. CDR3 DNA sequence: TGTGCCAGCAGCTCGGCGGGGTTGAGGAACACTGAAGCTTTCTTT. The variable domain in full, with the rest retrieved from reference TRBV7-6 and TRBJ1-1, is GAGVSQSPRYKVTKRGQDVALRCDPISGHVSLYWYRQALGQGPEFLTYFNYEAQQDKSGLPNDRFSAERPEGSISTLTIQRTEQRDSAMYRCASSSAGLRNTEAFFGQGTRLTVV.

The chain joins TRBV7-9 to TRBJ1-1; D remains ambiguous. Per the germline V gene, CDR1 is SEHNR and CDR2 is FQNEAQ (reference sequence). Trimming took 3 bases from V and 2 from J, leaving 16 bases between them. The CDR3 runs 16 residues. CDR3 bases: TGTGCCAGCAGCTTTGACGGCGCGGGCGTTAACACTGAAGCTTTCTTT. It is translated as CASSFDGAGVNTEAFF.

This chain uses TRBV2 with TRBJ2-1; 10 nucleotides agree with TRBD2. V gave up 6 bases and J gave up 2 bases; unmatched junction bases: 4. The length of the CDR3 is 15 residues. The germline V gene has CDR1 SNHLY and CDR2 FYNNEI. The DNA of the CDR3 is TGTGCCAGCAGGTCCAGCGGGGGGGCCTACAATGAGCAGTTCTTC. Amino acid sequence: CASRSSGGAYNEQFF.

This clone was found once. V usage is TRBV5-1 and J usage is TRBJ1-2; TRBD1 is a possible D gene (5 bases). Trimming left V 4 bases short and J 4 bases short, with 11 bases between. The length of the CDR3 is 13 residues. The germline CDR1 and CDR2 sequences are SGHRS and YFSETQ. CDR3: CASSGGGPYGYTF. The CDR3 DNA reads as TGCGCCAGCAGCGGGGGAGGGCCCTATGGCTACACCTTC. Complete variable domain (other parts from reference TRBV5-1 and TRBJ1-2): KAGVTQTPRYLIKTRGQQVTLSCSPISGHRSVSWYQQTPGQGLQFLFEYFSETQRNKGNFPGRFSGRQFSNSRSEMNVSTLELGDSALYLCASSGGGPYGYTFGSGTRLTVV.

The gene calls are TRBV9 and TRBJ2-5; 9 bases are a match to TRBD2. Germline V lookup: CDR1 SGDLS, CDR2 YYNGEE. The CDR3 is made up of 17 amino acids. The ends lost 4 bases at V and 2 bases at J; junction bases unmatched: 12. The CDR3 sequence: CASSRQPGLALQETQYF. CDR3 DNA: TGTGCCAGCAGCAGGCAGCCGGGACTAGCCTTGCAAGAGACCCAGTACTTC.

The rearrangement joins TRBV11-2 to TRBJ2-7, with TRBD2 identical over 9 bases. This CDR3 comprises 16 residues. V shed 0 bases and J 3 bases; nucleotides not matched to a gene: 6. Per the germline V gene, CDR1 is SGHAT and CDR2 is FQNNGV. The chain's CDR3 is CASSLDPGLAVYEQYF. CDR3 sequence (DNA): TGTGCCAGCAGCTTAGACCCGGGACTAGCCGTCTACGAGCAGTACTTC.

This sequence joins TRBV19 and TRBJ2-5, with TRBD1 matching over 7 bases. The CDR3 is 15 amino acids. The V and J ends lost 7 bases and 0 bases, in that order; junction bases with no gene match: 8. Germline V CDR1 and CDR2: LNHDA, SQIVND (reference sequence). CDR3 loop: CASTRTGVNQETQYF. Written as DNA, the CDR3 is TGTGCCAGTACCAGGACAGGAGTTAACCAAGAGACCCAGTACTTC.